The clone carrying this T cell receptor beta chain was counted many times. This sample is part of a study of T cells in Graves' hyperthyroidism and ophthalmopathy. Amplified TCR beta CDR3 regions derived from RNA transcripts. The HTBI primer set was used in a first-round RT-PCR of the TCR CDR3. TCRdb recomputed calls from the multiplex PCR reads with MiXCR, one row per CDR3 protein. The data contain around 800,000 distinct CDR3 sequences, about 38% of them singletons. This sample holds PBMCs from about 9.3 ml fresh peripheral blood. The germline V gene has CDR1 LNHNV and CDR2 YYDKDF (reference sequence). The CDR3 is made up of 16 amino acids. The germline V and J ends were trimmed by 0 bases and 0 bases, with 9 bases remaining between them.

The V and J genes are TRBV15 and TRBJ1-3; D gene uncertain. This clonotype was sampled from a man aged 18 to 30 with Graves' hyperthyroidism. The sample was blood. The CDR3 is CATSRDHGLSGNTIYF. DNA of the CDR3: TGTGCCACCAGCAGAGATCACGGGCTCTCTGGAAACACCATATATTTT. Full variable domain (outside the CDR3, taken from reference TRBV15 and TRBJ1-3): DAMVIQNPRYQVTQFGKPVTLSCSQTLNHNVMYWYQQKSSQAPKLLFHYYDKDFNNEADTPDNFQSRRPNTSFCFLDIRSPGLGDTAMYLCATSRDHGLSGNTIYFGEGSWLTVV.